Below, 21 T cell receptor beta chains from the same sample are listed, as sequenced in a study of beta chain features in type 1 diabetes. Isolated RNA was reverse transcribed in full, so expressed TCRB transcripts were sequenced. Some clones are missing from TCRdb's copy, which holds only in-frame ones; the method was immunoSEQ multiplex PCR. The data hold hundreds of thousands of clones, with 13% to 15% observed a single time. What was sequenced was naive CD4+ T cells from blood. These receptors were taken from a woman aged 40 to 50 in good health.

V usage is TRBV4-1 and J usage is TRBJ2-1; TRBD1 matches at 9 bases. The V segment lost 3 bases and the J segment 3 bases; nucleotides outside the gene matches: 9. The length of the CDR3 is 17 residues. The germline CDR1 and CDR2 sequences are MGHRA and YSYEKL. CDR3 sequence (DNA): TGCGCCAGCAGCCAGACCCCACAGGGGGCTGGCTACAATGAGCAGTTCTTC. Translation: CASSQTPQGAGYNEQFF.

In its sample, this clone was seen a few times. The chain is built from TRBV4-1 and TRBJ2-7, with D possibly TRBD1 on 6 matching bases. The CDR3 consists of 13 residues. V dropped 3 bases and J dropped 5 bases, with 11 bases sitting between them. Germline CDR1 MGHRA, CDR2 YSYEKL. In nucleotides, the CDR3 is TGCGCCAGCAGCCATTTTTCAGGGGACGAGCAGTACTTC. Translating it yields CASSHFSGDEQYF.

The sample holds a few counts of this clone. The chain has TRBV6-5 and TRBJ2-3; maybe TRBD1 (7 bases). CDR3 length: 14 amino acids. Germline CDR1 and CDR2: MNHEY and SVGAGI. V shed 11 bases and J shed 0 bases, with 15 bases lying between them. DNA for the CDR3: TGTGCCTCTCTGGGGGGACAGAGCACAGATACGCAGTATTTT. Its translation: CASLGGQSTDTQYF.

This clone was found many times. The chain employs TRBV29-1 and TRBJ2-5; TRBD2 might be the D (6 bases). Germline V CDR1 and CDR2: SQVTM, ANQGSEA. The V and J ends lost 6 bases and 5 bases respectively, with 22 bases between them. The CDR3 loop spans 15 amino acids. The CDR3 DNA sequence: TGCAGCGTCTCCGGGCCGTCGCGGGGTCAGGAGACCCAGTACTTC. Amino acid sequence: CSVSGPSRGQETQYF.

There are a few counts of this clone. The chain recombines TRBV7-2 with TRBJ2-1; 13 bases map to TRBD2. V shed 2 bases and J 7 bases; nucleotides not matched to a gene: 8. The germline V gene has CDR1 SGHTA and CDR2 FQGNSA. The CDR3 length is 17 residues. CDR3 DNA sequence: TGTGCCAGCAGCTTACGACTAGCGGGGGGCCTCAAAAATGAGCAGTTCTTC. It translates to CASSLRLAGGLKNEQFF.

This clone was counted between two and nine times. The chain uses TRBV4-2 and TRBJ1-1, with a weak D call TRBD1 (6 bases). The germline CDR1 and CDR2 sequences are LGHNA and YNFKEQ. The CDR3 spans 15 residues. The ends were cut back, 0 bases at V and 1 base at J, with 9 bases in the middle. The CDR3 here is CASSQEPQGNTEAFF. The CDR3 DNA reads as TGTGCCAGCAGCCAAGAACCACAGGGGAACACTGAAGCTTTCTTT.

This clone was found a few times. This chain uses TRBV6-1 with TRBJ2-6; D is ambiguous. The CDR3 runs to 13 residues. V was trimmed by 5 bases and J by 0 bases, leaving 2 bases between them. Germline V CDR1 and CDR2: MNHNS, SASEGT. The chain's CDR3 is CASSYSGANVLTF. DNA of the CDR3: TGTGCCAGCAGTTACTCTGGGGCCAACGTCCTGACTTTC.

The rearrangement links TRBV7-8 to TRBJ1-6, with D uncertain. V gave up 5 bases and J gave up 6 bases, with 11 bases separating them. This CDR3 comprises 14 residues. Germline CDR1 reads SGHVS; CDR2 reads FQNEAQ. CDR3 region: CASSRHGLNSPLHF. Written as DNA, the CDR3 is TGTGCCAGCAGCAGACACGGACTTAATTCACCCCTCCACTTT.

The V call is TRBV6-5, the J call TRBJ2-7; a weak D match, TRBD1 (5 bases). The V gene lost 6 bases and the J gene lost 1 base, with 7 bases spanning the gap. The CDR3 sequence is 12 residues long. CDR1 is MNHEY and CDR2 is SVGAGI in the germline V gene. The CDR3 region is CASRGVSYEQYF. The CDR3 DNA sequence: TGTGCCAGCAGAGGGGTTTCCTACGAGCAGTACTTC.

This chain uses TRBV5-1 with TRBJ2-7, with 13 positions matching TRBD2. This CDR3 is built from 17 residues. V was clipped by 6 bases and J by 1 base; unmatched bases: 10. Germline V gives CDR1 SGHRS, CDR2 YFSETQ. The CDR3: CASTRLAGGLTSYEQYF. DNA of the CDR3: TGCGCCAGCACCAGACTAGCGGGGGGCCTAACTTCCTACGAGCAGTACTTC.

The chain joins TRBV5-5 to TRBJ2-5, with D possibly TRBD1 on 6 matching bases. Deletions cut 1 base from V and 7 bases from J, with 11 bases between. Germline CDR1 is SGHKS and CDR2 is YYEKEE (reference sequence). This CDR3 comprises 13 residues. CDR3 in DNA: TGTGCCAGCAGCTTGACAGGGTCGGGGACCCAGTACTTC. This codes for CASSLTGSGTQYF.

This clone was detected only a few times. In nucleotides, the CDR3 is TGTGCCAGCAGTTACTCGACTAGCCTCCAAGAGACCCAGTACTTC. Its protein product is CASSYSTSLQETQYF. The chain has TRBV6-5 and TRBJ2-5, with 7 bases identical to TRBD2. The CDR3 covers 15 residues. With 0 bases clipped from V and 1 base from J, the junction kept 2 bases outside the gene matches. Germline CDR1 is MNHEY and CDR2 is SVGAGI.

This clone was counted a few times. The chain joins TRBV5-4 to TRBJ1-4; possibly TRBD1 for D (5 bases). V shed 1 base and J shed 0 bases, with 16 bases lying between them. The germline gives CDR1 SGHNT, CDR2 YYREEE (reference sequence). The CDR3 spans 18 residues. Written as DNA, the CDR3 is TGTGCCAGCAGCTTGTGGGGTGGAAGGGGCTCAACTAATGAAAAACTGTTTTTT. This gives the protein CASSLWGGRGSTNEKLFF. The full variable domain, with the rest looked up from reference TRBV5-4 and TRBJ1-4, is ETGVTQSPTHLIKTRGQQVTLRCSSQSGHNTVSWYQQALGQGPQFIFQYYREEENGRGNFPPRFSGLQFPNYSSELNVNALELDDSALYLCASSLWGGRGSTNEKLFFGSGTQLSVL.

This clone was picked up a small number of times. The chain uses TRBV6-6 and TRBJ1-6; D is possibly TRBD1 (5 bases). This CDR3 spans 14 amino acids. Deletions cut 5 bases from V and 7 bases from J, with 12 bases between. Germline V gene sequence: CDR1 MNHNY, CDR2 SVGAGI (reference sequence). CDR3 in amino acids: CASSKPGGNSPLHF. In DNA form, the CDR3 reads TGTGCCAGCAGTAAACCCGGGGGGAATTCACCCCTCCACTTT.

This clone was counted a few times. V is TRBV11-2 and J is TRBJ2-7, with a tentative D call TRBD1 (6 bases). With 5 bases removed from V and 2 bases from J, the gap between germline ends came to 19 bases. CDR1 is SGHAT, CDR2 FQNNGV, per germline. The CDR3 is made up of 16 amino acids. The DNA for the CDR3 is TGTGCCAGCAGCCGTATGGCCACAGGGTTGACCTACGAGCAGTACTTC. This codes for CASSRMATGLTYEQYF.

The chain carries TRBV7-2 and TRBJ1-2, with D perhaps matching TRBD1 (5 bases). With 4 bases removed from V and 5 bases from J, the gap between germline ends came to 17 bases. The germline V gene encodes CDR1 SGHTA and CDR2 FQGNSA. The CDR3 sequence is 15 residues long. CDR3 nucleotide sequence: TGTGCCAGCAGCTCCCCTCGGGCAGGGCGGTATGGCTACACCTTC. This codes for CASSSPRAGRYGYTF.

The chain uses TRBV5-8 and TRBJ2-3; tentative D call: TRBD1 (6 bases). V shed 1 base and J shed 1 base, with 7 bases lying between them. CDR3 length: 14 amino acids. Germline loops: CDR1 SGHTS, CDR2 YDEGEE. The DNA for the CDR3 is TGTGCCAGCAGCTTGAGACAGGGCACAGATACGCAGTATTTT. It specifies CASSLRQGTDTQYF.

This clone was seen only a few times. The V gene is TRBV18, the J gene TRBJ1-4, with a weak D call TRBD1 (6 bases). V dropped 5 bases and J dropped 13 bases, with 17 bases sitting between them. This CDR3 is built from 13 residues. In germline, CDR1 is KGHSH, CDR2 LQKENI. CDR3 in amino acids: CASSTDWTARLFF. The CDR3 DNA reads as TGTGCCAGCTCAACAGACTGGACAGCCCGACTGTTTTTT.

V usage is TRBV15 and J usage is TRBJ2-5; D uncertain. Deletions cut 0 bases from V and 4 bases from J, with 12 bases between. The V gene's germline CDR1 is LNHNV and CDR2 YYDKDF (reference sequence). The CDR3 length is 15 residues. CDR3 in DNA: TGTGCCACCAGCAGAGATCATGGATCAGGAGAGACCCAGTACTTC. Protein product: CATSRDHGSGETQYF.

In regard to this clone: Other DNA variants within this sample encode the same CDR3. This chain uses TRBV18 with TRBJ2-3; no firm D call. Deletions cut 0 bases from V and 0 bases from J, with 4 bases between. This CDR3 is built from 14 residues. Germline V gene lookup returns CDR1 KGHSH and CDR2 LQKENI. CDR3 amino acids: CASSPPGSTDTQYF. As DNA, the CDR3 is TGTGCCAGCTCACCACCTGGCAGCACAGATACGCAGTATTTT.

This clone has more than one count but fewer than ten. The genes are TRBV6-5 and TRBJ2-7, with 7 bases that match TRBD2. Germline V CDR1 and CDR2: MNHEY, SVGAGI. With V trimmed by 6 bases and J by 3 bases, 8 bases remained unmatched. This CDR3 is 14 amino acids long. CDR3 DNA: TGTGCCAGCAGCCGATACAGCGGGAACTACGAGCAGTACTTC. Translation: CASSRYSGNYEQYF.